The 15 T cell receptor beta chains in this list originate from one sample, sequenced in a study of early T cells in non-severe SARS-CoV-2 infection. Using its own MiXCR run on the 5' RACE reads, TCRdb lists one record per CDR3 protein. The sample holds 35,000 to 45,000 distinct CDR3 sequences, 10% to 15% seen once. Sequencing was performed on whole blood. All receptors come from an adult who was a healthcare worker with PCR-confirmed SARS-CoV-2 infection or an uninfected control (not recorded which).

The rearrangement joins TRBV29-1 to TRBJ2-3; 7 bases match TRBD1. V lost 7 bases to trimming and J lost 0 bases; unmatched junction nucleotides: 7. CDR1 is SQVTM and CDR2 is ANQGSEA in the germline V gene. CDR3 length equals 14 residues. This CDR3 is CSGSYRGSTDTQYF. For the CDR3, the DNA is TGCAGCGGCTCATACAGGGGAAGCACAGATACGCAGTATTTT.

V usage is TRBV18 and J usage is TRBJ2-5; D gene uncertain. The V gene lost 1 base and the J gene lost 8 bases, with 11 bases spanning the gap. The germline V gene has CDR1 KGHSH and CDR2 LQKENI. This CDR3 contains 13 residues. CDR3 sequence reads: CASSPLRPATQYF. Here the CDR3 DNA reads TGTGCCAGCTCACCACTCCGGCCGGCCACCCAGTACTTC.

This clonotype showed up many times. The chain is built from TRBV3-1 and TRBJ2-1, with D perhaps matching TRBD1 or TRBD2 (6 bases each). Germline CDR1 and CDR2: LGHDT and YNNKEL (reference sequence). The CDR3 runs 11 residues. Trimming left V 8 bases short and J 6 bases short, with 8 bases between. This CDR3 reads CASRGLNEQFF. For the CDR3, the DNA is TGTGCCAGCCGGGGGCTCAATGAGCAGTTCTTC.

This clonotype was seen repeatedly, ten times or more. This chain connects TRBV5-5 to TRBJ1-5; D unclear. V was shortened by 0 bases and J by 0 bases, with 7 bases between the two germline ends. CDR3 length: 15 residues. CDR1 and CDR2 (germline): SGHKS, YYEKEE (reference sequence). This CDR3 is CASSLAPYSNQPQHF. In DNA form, the CDR3 reads TGTGCCAGCAGCTTGGCCCCGTATAGCAATCAGCCCCAGCATTTT.

This clonotype was found many times. The chain uses TRBV19 and TRBJ2-1; perhaps D is TRBD1 or TRBD2 (5 bases each). The germline CDR1 and CDR2 sequences are LNHDA and SQIVND (reference sequence). V dropped 5 bases and J dropped 12 bases, with 14 bases sitting between them. The CDR3 loop spans 12 amino acids. The CDR3 protein is CASSQGLGRQFF. Written as DNA, the CDR3 is TGTGCCAGTAGTCAGGGTCTAGGGAGGCAGTTCTTC.

This clonotype was seen a handful of times. The CDR3 DNA reads as TGTGCCAGCAGCTCGACCCGCTCTAACTATGGCTACACCTTC. Its translation: CASSSTRSNYGYTF. The J gene is TRBJ1-2, the V gene TRBV7-2; D not certain. This CDR3 is 14 amino acids long. Germline V gene sequence: CDR1 SGHTA, CDR2 FQGNSA. V shed 4 bases and J shed 0 bases, with 9 bases lying between them.

This clonotype occurred many times. V and J are TRBV4-1 and TRBJ2-5, with 8 bases matching TRBD1. Looked up from germline, CDR1 is MGHRA and CDR2 is YSYEKL. Trimming cost V 2 bases and J 7 bases; bases outside gene matches: 12. The CDR3 sequence is 16 residues long. The CDR3 bases are TGCGCCAGCAGCCAACCCGACAGGGGCAAACCAGGGACCCAGTACTTC. Its translation: CASSQPDRGKPGTQYF.

This clonotype was seen at least ten times. The chain uses TRBV7-9 and TRBJ1-2; TRBD1 agrees at 7 bases. V trimming: 7 bases; J trimming: 8 bases; junction bases outside the gene matches: 13. The CDR3 contains 14 residues. From germline, CDR1 is SEHNR and CDR2 FQNEAQ (reference sequence). The CDR3 nucleotides are TGTGCCAGCACCCCGCGGGAGGGGGCGAACGGCTACACCTTC. This gives the protein CASTPREGANGYTF.

This clonotype was counted a few times. The J gene is TRBJ2-1, the V gene TRBV20-1; TRBD2 matches at 13 bases. The CDR3 totals 15 residues. Germline V gene lookup returns CDR1 DFQATT and CDR2 SNEGSKA (reference sequence). The J segment lost 3 bases and the V segment lost 7 bases, leaving 6 bases of the junction unmatched. The CDR3 DNA follows: TGCAGTGGGACTAGCGGGAGTTGGGGCTACAATGAGCAGTTCTTC. The encoded protein is CSGTSGSWGYNEQFF.

This clonotype was seen at least ten times. V is TRBV6-2 or TRBV6-3 and J is TRBJ2-7; TRBD2 matches at 9 bases. The CDR3 totals 15 residues. The germline V gene encodes CDR1 MNHEY and CDR2 SVGEGT. The ends lost 6 bases at V and 0 bases at J; junction bases unmatched: 6. The CDR3 loop is CASREAGGRSYEQYF. CDR3 DNA: TGTGCCAGCAGAGAAGCGGGGGGCCGCTCCTACGAGCAGTACTTC.

This clonotype was observed at least ten times. The J gene is TRBJ1-4, the V gene TRBV6-1; weak D call: TRBD1 (5 bases). The V and J ends lost 6 bases and 6 bases respectively, with 14 bases between them. The CDR3 consists of 14 residues. Per germline, CDR1 MNHNS and CDR2 SASEGT. CDR3: CASRRGGTDEKLFF. For the CDR3, the DNA is TGTGCCAGCAGGAGAGGAGGGACGGATGAAAAACTGTTTTTT.

The gene calls are TRBV27 and TRBJ1-6, with 12 bases lining up with TRBD1. The CDR3 has 16 residues. V trimming: 8 bases; J trimming: 12 bases; junction bases outside the gene matches: 14. Germline V gene lookup returns CDR1 MNHEY and CDR2 SMNVEV (reference sequence). CDR3 sequence reads: CASGDGDRGLSKPLHF. For the CDR3, the DNA is TGTGCCAGCGGGGACGGGGACAGGGGGCTATCAAAACCCCTCCACTTT.

This rearrangement joins TRBV20-1 to TRBJ1-4, with 8 bases fitting TRBD1. V lost 3 bases and J lost 7; bases outside the gene matches: 1. This CDR3 has 12 residues. CDR1 and CDR2 from the germline V gene are DFQATT and SNEGSKA (reference sequence). The CDR3 here is CSASGTGEKLFF. Written as DNA, the CDR3 is TGCAGTGCTAGTGGGACAGGTGAAAAACTGTTTTTT.

This clonotype occurred many times. V usage is TRBV2 and J usage is TRBJ1-1; 7 bases are a match to TRBD1. The junction had 2 bases not matched to a gene; V was cut back by 7 bases and J by 0 bases. Germline CDR1 reads SNHLY; CDR2 reads FYNNEI. The CDR3 spans 13 residues. CDR3 region: CASKGQLNTEAFF. CDR3 sequence (DNA): TGTGCCAGCAAGGGACAGTTGAACACTGAAGCTTTCTTT.

This clonotype was counted ten times or more. The V call is TRBV29-1, the J call TRBJ1-2; tentative D call: TRBD1 (6 bases). Germline assignment: CDR1 SQVTM and CDR2 ANQGSEA. Trimming left V 5 bases short and J 4 bases short, with 8 bases between. The CDR3 has 11 residues. The chain's CDR3 is CSVKGGYGYTF. In nucleotides, the CDR3 is TGCAGCGTTAAGGGGGGCTATGGCTACACCTTC.